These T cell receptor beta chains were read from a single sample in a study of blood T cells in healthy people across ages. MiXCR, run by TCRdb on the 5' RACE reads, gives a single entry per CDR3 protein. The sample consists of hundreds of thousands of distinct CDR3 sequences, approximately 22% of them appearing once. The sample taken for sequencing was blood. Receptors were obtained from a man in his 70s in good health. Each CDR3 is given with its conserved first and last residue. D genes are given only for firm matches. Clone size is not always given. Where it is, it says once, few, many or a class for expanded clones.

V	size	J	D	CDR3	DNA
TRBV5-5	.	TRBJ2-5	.	CASTATDYQETQYF	TGTGCCAGCACCGCGACAGATTACCAAGAGACCCAGTACTTC
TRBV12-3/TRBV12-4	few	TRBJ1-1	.	CASSLRDTTEAFF	TGTGCCAGCAGTTTGAGGGATACAACTGAAGCTTTCTTT
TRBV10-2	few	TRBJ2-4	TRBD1	CASRDSSGKNIQYF	TGCGCCAGCCGGGACAGCTCGGGCAAAAACATTCAGTACTTC
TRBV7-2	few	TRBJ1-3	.	CASSLALMRGKNTIYF	TGTGCCAGCAGCTTAGCGCTAATGAGGGGGAAGAACACCATATATTTT
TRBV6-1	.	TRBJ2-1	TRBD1	CASSQGQGAPYNEQFF	TGTGCCAGCAGTCAAGGACAGGGGGCCCCCTACAATGAGCAGTTCTTC
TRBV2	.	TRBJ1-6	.	CASSDSGLKGSPLHF	TGTGCCAGCAGTGATTCAGGGCTAAAGGGTTCACCCCTCCACTTT
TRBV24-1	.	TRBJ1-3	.	CATSDGAGNTIYF	TGTGCCACCTCGGACGGGGCGGGAAACACCATATATTTT
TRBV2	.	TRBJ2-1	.	CASQGSVNEQFF	TGTGCCAGCCAGGGCAGCGTCAATGAGCAGTTCTTC
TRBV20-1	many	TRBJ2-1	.	CSARPAGWSSYNEQFF	TGCAGTGCTAGACCCGCAGGGTGGAGCTCCTACAATGAGCAGTTCTTC
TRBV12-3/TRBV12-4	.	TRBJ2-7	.	CASSYARRGAKQYF	TGTGCCAGCAGCTACGCTCGTAGGGGCGCGAAGCAGTACTTC
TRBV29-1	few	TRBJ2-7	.	CSVGPGEQYF	TGCAGCGTTGGACCGGGCGAGCAGTACTTC
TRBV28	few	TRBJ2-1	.	CASSLYKSFYNEQFF	TGTGCCAGCAGTTTATATAAGAGCTTCTACAATGAGCAGTTCTTC
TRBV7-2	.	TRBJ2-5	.	CASSLTWGRETQYF	TGTGCCAGCAGCTTAACGTGGGGGCGGGAGACCCAGTACTTC
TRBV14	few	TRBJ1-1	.	CASSQFPRRSSVTEAFF	TGTGCCAGCAGCCAATTCCCTAGGAGAAGCTCTGTCACTGAAGCTTTCTTT
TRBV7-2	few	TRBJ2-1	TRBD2	CASSLTSGNPYEQFF	TGTGCCAGCAGCTTAACTAGCGGGAATCCCTATGAGCAGTTCTTC
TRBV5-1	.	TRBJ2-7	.	CASSLQGGPSEQYF	TGCGCCAGCAGCTTACAGGGTGGGCCCAGCGAGCAGTACTTC
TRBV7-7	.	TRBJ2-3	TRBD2	CASSFLSGRSDTQYF	TGTGCCAGCAGCTTCCTTAGCGGGAGGTCAGATACGCAGTATTTT
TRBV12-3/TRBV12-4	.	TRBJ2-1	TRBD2	CASSPLAGGPSEQFF	TGTGCCAGCAGTCCACTAGCGGGGGGCCCTAGTGAGCAGTTCTTC
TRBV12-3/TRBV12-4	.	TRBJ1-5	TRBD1	CASRYRGDSNQPQHF	TGTGCCAGCAGATACAGGGGAGATAGCAATCAGCCCCAGCATTTT
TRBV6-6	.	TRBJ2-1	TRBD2	CATRGLAGGSSYNEQFF	TGTGCCACAAGGGGACTAGCGGGGGGGAGCTCCTACAATGAGCAGTTCTTC
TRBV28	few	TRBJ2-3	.	CASRGGSSTDTQYF	TGTGCCAGCAGAGGGGGGAGCAGCACAGATACGCAGTATTTT
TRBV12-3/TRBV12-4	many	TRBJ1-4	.	CATAGRINEKLFF	TGTGCCACCGCAGGGCGGATTAATGAAAAACTGTTTTTT
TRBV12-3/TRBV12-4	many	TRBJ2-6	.	CASSLRTAGANVLTF	TGTGCCAGCAGTTTACGGACAGCCGGGGCCAACGTCCTGACTTTC
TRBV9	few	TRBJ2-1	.	CASSVSPQGNLYNEQFF	TGTGCCAGCAGCGTAAGCCCGCAGGGGAACCTCTACAATGAGCAGTTCTTC
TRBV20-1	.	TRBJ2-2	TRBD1	CSARGPGQRNTGELFF	TGCAGTGCTCGAGGACCGGGACAGAGAAACACCGGGGAGCTGTTTTTT
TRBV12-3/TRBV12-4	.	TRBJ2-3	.	CASSPGGGISDTQYF	TGTGCCAGCAGCCCTGGAGGAGGGATCTCAGATACGCAGTATTTT
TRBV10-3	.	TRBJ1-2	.	CAITEGLIQDYGYTF	TGTGCCATCACTGAAGGACTAATACAAGACTATGGCTACACCTTC
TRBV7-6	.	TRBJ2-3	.	CASSLEMSFRDTQYF	TGTGCCAGCAGCTTAGAAATGAGTTTCCGGGATACGCAGTATTTT
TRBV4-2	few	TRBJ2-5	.	CASSRTSETQYF	TGTGCCAGCAGCCGAACCTCTGAGACCCAGTACTTC
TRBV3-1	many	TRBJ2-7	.	CASSQQGGHYEQYF	TGTGCCAGCAGCCAGCAAGGCGGCCACTACGAGCAGTACTTC
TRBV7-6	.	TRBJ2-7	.	CASSLGAGIEQYF	TGTGCCAGCAGCTTAGGGGCAGGAATCGAGCAGTACTTC
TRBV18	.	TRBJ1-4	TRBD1	CASSPLQGANEKLFF	TGTGCCAGCTCACCGCTACAGGGGGCAAATGAAAAACTGTTTTTT
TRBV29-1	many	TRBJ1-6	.	CSAPRSYNSPLHF	TGCAGCGCCCCACGGTCCTATAATTCACCCCTCCACTTT
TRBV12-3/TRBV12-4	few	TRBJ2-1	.	CASSSLASGEQFF	TGTGCCAGCAGTTCACTAGCCAGCGGTGAGCAGTTCTTC
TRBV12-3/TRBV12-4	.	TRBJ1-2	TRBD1	CASTLLTGTGGYTF	TGTGCCAGCACCCTCTTGACAGGGACAGGGGGCTACACCTTC
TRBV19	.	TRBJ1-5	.	CASSIVGQLGQPQHF	TGTGCCAGTAGTATAGTGGGGCAGCTGGGTCAGCCCCAGCATTTT
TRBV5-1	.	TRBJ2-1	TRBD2	CASSGTGTSGNNEQFF	TGCGCCAGCAGCGGAACCGGGACTAGCGGAAACAATGAGCAGTTCTTC
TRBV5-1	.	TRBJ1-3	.	CASSHSGDSGNTIYF	TGCGCCAGCAGCCACAGTGGGGACTCTGGAAACACCATATATTTT
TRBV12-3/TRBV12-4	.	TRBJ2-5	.	CASSEPLKETQYF	TGTGCCAGCAGCGAACCCCTCAAAGAGACCCAGTACTTC
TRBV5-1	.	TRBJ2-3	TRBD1	CASTNRGSTDTQYF	TGCGCCAGCACCAACAGGGGAAGCACAGATACGCAGTATTTT
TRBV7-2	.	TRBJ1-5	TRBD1	CASTTPAGGNQPQHF	TGTGCCAGCACAACCCCAGCAGGGGGGAATCAGCCCCAGCATTTT
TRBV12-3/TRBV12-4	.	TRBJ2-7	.	CASSSLSYEQYF	TGTGCCAGCAGCTCCTTATCCTACGAGCAGTACTTC
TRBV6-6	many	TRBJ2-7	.	CASSYSAAEGFEQYF	TGTGCCAGCAGTTACTCGGCGGCAGAAGGATTCGAGCAGTACTTC
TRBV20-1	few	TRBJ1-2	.	CSARDGKGNTF	TGCAGTGCTAGAGACGGAAAGGGAAACACCTTC
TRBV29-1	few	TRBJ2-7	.	CSVDQGDEQYF	TGCAGCGTTGATCAGGGCGACGAGCAGTACTTC
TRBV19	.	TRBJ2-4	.	CASSLTPTDLAKNIQYF	TGTGCCAGTAGTCTTACCCCCACCGACCTAGCCAAAAACATTCAGTACTTC